This T cell receptor beta chain was sequenced for a study of tumor and adjacent non-tumor tissue in lung cancer. About this clonotype itself: This likely comes from a read error, as the CDR3 has no conserved phenylalanine or tryptophan at its end.

The library came from three nested PCR rounds adapted from ARM-PCR protocols. From the multiplex PCR reads, TCRdb called clonotypes with MiXCR, one entry per CDR3 protein. In the table there are about 75,000 distinct CDR3 sequences, under 80% of which are singletons. No cell sorting was done before RNA was extracted from the tissue. The CDR3 sequence is 13 residues long. From germline, CDR1 is SGHNT and CDR2 YYREEE (reference sequence). The rearrangement uses TRBV5-4 and TRBJ2-5; 8 bases are shared with TRBD1. Sequencing was performed on lung tumor tissue. The receptor was derived from a woman aged 45-65 years with non-small cell lung cancer. CDR3 sequence reads: CANSSQGEETQYL. CDR3 nucleotide sequence: TGTGCCAACAGCTCACAGGGGGAAGAGACCCAGTACTTG.